The 17 T cell receptor beta chains reported below all come from one sample, sequenced in a study of blood T cell repertoires in COVID-19. Here immunoSEQ multiplex PCR was the method, and the copy in TCRdb shows in-frame clones only, minus some. The profile covers a few hundred thousand clones, with about 90% appearing a single time and over 12% taken by the ten largest. Sequenced: PBMCs or T cells enriched from blood (not recorded which). The receptors were gathered from a man aged 25 to 40 who had been exposed to COVID-19.

This chain connects TRBV30 to TRBJ2-7; the D gene is possibly TRBD1 (6 bases). Germline V gives CDR1 GTSNPN, CDR2 SVGIG (reference sequence). The CDR3 is 14 residues long. V gave up 2 bases and J gave up 9 bases, with 20 bases separating them. CDR3 loop: CAWSRDTRRGVQYF. As DNA, the CDR3 is TGTGCCTGGAGTCGGGACACGCGAAGGGGTGTGCAGTACTTC.

This chain links TRBV29-1 with TRBJ1-1, with 7 bases identical to TRBD1. The V and J ends lost 3 bases and 10 bases, in that order; junction bases with no gene match: 11. From germline, CDR1 is SQVTM and CDR2 ANQGSEA. This CDR3 region has 13 residues. This CDR3 reads CSVEGRQGGGAFF. Written as DNA, the CDR3 is TGCAGCGTTGAGGGAAGACAGGGAGGAGGAGCTTTCTTT.

This rearrangement joins TRBV6-5 to TRBJ2-5; D may be TRBD2 (5 bases). CDR3 size: 15 residues. CDR1 and CDR2 (germline): MNHEY, SVGAGI. V was cut by 2 bases and J by 5 bases, with 15 bases left in between. The CDR3, as DNA: TGTGCCAGCAGTTACGCGGGTACTATGACGGAGACCCAGTACTTC. This gives the protein CASSYAGTMTETQYF.

This clone was observed a handful of times. The CDR3 loop reads CASSDNYRSSYEQYF. DNA of the CDR3: TGTGCCAGCAGTGATAACTACAGGTCAAGCTACGAGCAGTACTTC. V usage is TRBV2 and J usage is TRBJ2-7; TRBD1 is a possible D gene (5 bases). Germline V gives CDR1 SNHLY, CDR2 FYNNEI. V was pared by 3 bases and J by 3 bases, with 15 bases between. CDR3 size: 15 residues.

The rearrangement joins TRBV7-9 to TRBJ2-1; D remains unclear. Trimming pared 5 bases from V and 8 bases from J, leaving 7 bases between. Germline lookup yields CDR1 SEHNR and CDR2 FQNEAQ (reference sequence). CDR3 length equals 11 residues. The CDR3 reads CASSALDEQFF. CDR3 DNA sequence: TGTGCCAGCAGCGCGCTCGATGAGCAGTTCTTC.

The chain recombines TRBV5-6 with TRBJ2-3, with D perhaps matching TRBD1 (5 bases). Germline values: CDR1 SGHDT, CDR2 YYEEEE. With 4 bases removed from V and 4 bases from J, the gap between germline ends came to 19 bases. The CDR3 runs to 16 residues. CDR3 nucleotides: TGTGCCAGCAGCCGCGTAATAGGGGTAGTGCCAGATACGCAGTATTTT. This codes for CASSRVIGVVPDTQYF.

The rearrangement uses TRBV6-1 and TRBJ2-3, with a possible D match to TRBD1 (6 bases). This CDR3 is built from 15 residues. The V end lost 1 base, the J end lost 3 bases, and 11 bases lay between the germline ends. CDR1 MNHNS and CDR2 SASEGT come from the germline V gene. For the CDR3, the DNA is TGTGCCAGCAGTGAAGGCAGGGGCGGAACAGATACGCAGTATTTT. Its protein product is CASSEGRGGTDTQYF.

V is TRBV7-8 and J is TRBJ2-1; no clear D. The CDR3 has 15 amino acids. CDR1 and CDR2 (germline): SGHVS, FQNEAQ. V dropped 2 bases and J dropped 6 bases, with 14 bases sitting between them. The CDR3 here is CASSLTRLFPNEQFF. DNA of the CDR3: TGTGCCAGCAGCTTAACACGCCTTTTTCCCAATGAGCAGTTCTTC.

V and J are TRBV11-1 and TRBJ1-4; D is possibly TRBD1 (6 bases). The V end lost 1 base, the J end lost 6 bases, and 12 bases lay between the germline ends. This CDR3 contains 15 residues. CDR1 SGHAT and CDR2 FQDESV come from the germline V gene (reference sequence). The CDR3 is CASSLEWGRDEKLFF. The DNA of the CDR3 is TGTGCCAGCAGCTTAGAATGGGGGCGCGATGAAAAACTGTTTTTT.

The chain uses TRBV5-1 and TRBJ1-3, with 8 bases lining up with TRBD1. The CDR3 consists of 15 residues. Germline V gives CDR1 SGHRS, CDR2 YFSETQ. With 3 bases clipped from V and 5 bases from J, the junction kept 7 bases outside the gene matches. The DNA of the CDR3 is TGCGCCAGCAGCTCAGACAGGGGCGGTAGAAACACCATATATTTT. It encodes CASSSDRGGRNTIYF.

The J gene is TRBJ1-5, the V gene TRBV5-5, with 9 bases identical to TRBD1. The CDR3 spans 14 residues. Trimming cost V 4 bases and J 6 bases; bases outside gene matches: 5. The germline V gene encodes CDR1 SGHKS and CDR2 YYEKEE (reference sequence). The CDR3 loop reads CASSPGQGSQPQHF. The CDR3 DNA follows: TGTGCCAGCAGCCCGGGACAGGGCAGTCAGCCCCAGCATTTT.

CDR3 nucleotide sequence: TGCAGCGTTTTTACGGGGACCGGGGAGCTGTTTTTT. It specifies CSVFTGTGELFF. This rearrangement joins TRBV29-1 to TRBJ2-2; possible D gene TRBD2, 5 bases. CDR3 length equals 12 residues. Per germline, CDR1 SQVTM and CDR2 ANQGSEA. V lost 5 bases and J lost 5, with 9 bases in between.

CDR3 sequence reads: CASTLQTSGTDTQYF. The DNA for the CDR3 is TGTGCCAGCACCCTTCAGACAAGTGGCACAGATACGCAGTATTTT. The rearrangement joins TRBV5-8 to TRBJ2-3; D gene unclear. This CDR3 is built from 15 residues. Trimming shortened V by 6 bases and J by 1 base, and 15 bases separated the two germline ends. Per germline, CDR1 SGHTS and CDR2 YDEGEE.

V gene TRBV11-1 combines with J gene TRBJ1-1; D is undetermined. Between the trimmed V and J ends, which lost 8 bases and 5 bases, there was a span of 18 bases. This CDR3 has 14 residues. Looked up from germline, CDR1 is SGHAT and CDR2 is FQDESV (reference sequence). CDR3 nucleotide sequence: TGTGCCAGCCCCAACAAAGATGATTGGACTGAAGCTTTCTTT. It is translated as CASPNKDDWTEAFF.

For the CDR3, the DNA is TGTGCCAGCAGTTTAAATTGGGCAGCCTCTGGAAACACCATATATTTT. It translates to CASSLNWAASGNTIYF. The chain links TRBV27 to TRBJ1-3; D remains unclear. The length of the CDR3 is 16 residues. The V end lost 2 bases, the J end lost 0 bases, and 11 bases lay between the germline ends. Germline CDR1 MNHEY, CDR2 SMNVEV (reference sequence).

The CDR3 DNA reads TGCGCCAGCAGCTTTCAGGAGGGACAGCCCCAGCATTTT. This gives the protein CASSFQEGQPQHF. The genes are TRBV5-1 and TRBJ1-5, with D uncertain. The V gene's germline CDR1 is SGHRS and CDR2 YFSETQ. The V and J ends lost 2 bases and 7 bases respectively, with 10 bases between them. The CDR3 is 13 residues long. Full variable domain (missing parts from reference TRBV5-1 and TRBJ1-5): KAGVTQTPRYLIKTRGQQVTLSCSPISGHRSVSWYQQTPGQGLQFLFEYFSETQRNKGNFPGRFSGRQFSNSRSEMNVSTLELGDSALYLCASSFQEGQPQHFGDGTRLSIL.

The CDR3 coding sequence is TGTGCCAGCAGTCAGCGGGGGGACTCCTACGAGCAGTACTTC. Translation gives CASSQRGDSYEQYF. The chain is built from TRBV9 and TRBJ2-7; TRBD2 agrees at 9 bases. The CDR3 covers 14 residues. The V segment lost 5 bases and the J segment 0 bases; nucleotides outside the gene matches: 3. Germline V lookup: CDR1 SGDLS, CDR2 YYNGEE.